Shown below are 32 T cell receptor beta chains from a single sample sequenced in a study of blood T cell repertoires in COVID-19. Sequencing was performed with immunoSEQ multiplex PCR; in TCRdb, only in-frame clones are kept and a portion is missing. In the table there are some 73,000 clones, roughly nine tenths of which are singletons. The sequencing sample was made of peripheral blood. The receptors stem from a woman in her sixties or seventies with acute or convalescent COVID-19.

Only one count was recorded for this clone. The genes are TRBV28 and TRBJ2-7; 7 bases match TRBD1. Germline trimming cut 4 bases from V and 5 bases from J; bases unmatched to any gene: 5. Germline lookup yields CDR1 MDHEN and CDR2 SYDVKM. The CDR3 consists of 13 residues. In DNA form, the CDR3 reads TGTGCCAGCAGTTCCCCCCAGGGGGACGAGCAGTACTTC. Its protein is CASSSPQGDEQYF.

The V gene is TRBV9, the J gene TRBJ1-2; 8 bases map to TRBD1. The CDR3 covers 15 residues. With V trimmed by 0 bases and J by 3 bases, 4 bases remained unmatched. Per germline, CDR1 SGDLS and CDR2 YYNGEE. CDR3 in DNA: TGTGCCAGCAGCGTAGCGGCAGGGGGCGACTATGGCTACACCTTC. Translating it yields CASSVAAGGDYGYTF. Based on the CDR3 plus reference TRBV9 and TRBJ1-2, the full variable domain is DSGVTQTPKHLITATGQRVTLRCSPRSGDLSVYWYQQSLDQGLQFLIQYYNGEERAKGNILERFSAQQFPDLHSELNLSSLELGDSALYFCASSVAAGGDYGYTFGSGTRLTVV.

The J gene is TRBJ1-1, the V gene TRBV5-5; 7 bases line up with TRBD1. The CDR3 contains 14 residues. With 1 base clipped from V and 3 bases from J, the junction kept 3 bases outside the gene matches. Per the germline V gene, CDR1 is SGHKS and CDR2 is YYEKEE (reference sequence). The CDR3 DNA is TGTGCCAGCAGCTTGCTGACAGGGTACACTGAAGCTTTCTTT. The encoded protein is CASSLLTGYTEAFF.

This chain links TRBV4-1 with TRBJ2-3, with a possible D match to TRBD2 (6 bases). The CDR3 is 13 residues long. V was cut by 5 bases and J by 1 base, with 7 bases left in between. Germline loops: CDR1 MGHRA, CDR2 YSYEKL. The CDR3 loop reads CASSVAGTDTQYF. DNA of the CDR3: TGCGCCAGCAGCGTAGCGGGCACAGATACGCAGTATTTT.

The chain employs TRBV28 and TRBJ2-1; D possibly corresponds to TRBD1 (5 bases). The CDR3 covers 15 residues. Trimming shortened V by 2 bases and J by 5 bases, and 13 bases separated the two germline ends. Germline CDR1 reads MDHEN; CDR2 reads SYDVKM. This CDR3 is CASSLRQGMDNEQFF. Here the CDR3 DNA reads TGTGCCAGCAGTTTACGGCAGGGCATGGACAATGAGCAGTTCTTC.

This clone was detected only once. The J gene is TRBJ1-2, the V gene TRBV11-2, with D perhaps matching TRBD1 (5 bases). The V end lost 3 bases, the J end lost 8 bases, and 22 bases lay between the germline ends. The CDR3 runs 16 residues. The germline gives CDR1 SGHAT, CDR2 FQNNGV. CDR3 DNA: TGTGCCAGCAGCTTCTTCATAGGGGCCTCTCCAAAGGGCTACACCTTC. Translated: CASSFFIGASPKGYTF. Complete variable domain (other parts from reference TRBV11-2 and TRBJ1-2): EAGVAQSPRYKIIEKRQSVAFWCNPISGHATLYWYQQILGQGPKLLIQFQNNGVVDDSQLPKDRFSAERLKGVDSTLKIQPAKLEDSAVYLCASSFFIGASPKGYTFGSGTRLTVV.

The chain links TRBV7-9 to TRBJ1-4; D perhaps matches TRBD1 (5 bases). This CDR3 has 14 residues. In germline, CDR1 is SEHNR, CDR2 FQNEAQ (reference sequence). V lost 2 bases and J lost 5, with 9 bases in between. In DNA form, the CDR3 reads TGTGCCAGCAGCTTACCGGGGGGAAATGAAAAACTGTTTTTT. Translating it yields CASSLPGGNEKLFF.

The CDR3 region has the DNA TGTGCCAGCAGCGAGGACAGGGGCACTGAAGCTTTCTTT. Translation: CASSEDRGTEAFF. The chain joins TRBV6-4 to TRBJ1-1; 9 bases match TRBD1. This CDR3 contains 13 residues. Germline V gene sequence: CDR1 MRHNA, CDR2 SNTAGT. The J segment lost 4 bases and the V segment lost 6 bases, leaving 3 bases of the junction unmatched.

With respect to this clone: Other DNA sequences in the same sample also yield this CDR3. The chain uses TRBV14 and TRBJ2-1; TRBD1 is a possible D gene (5 bases). The length of the CDR3 is 13 residues. Trimming shortened V by 1 base and J by 6 bases, and 7 bases separated the two germline ends. Germline CDR1 is SGHDN and CDR2 is FVKESK. CDR3 in amino acids: CASSQVRGNEQFF. The DNA of the CDR3 is TGTGCCAGCAGCCAAGTTAGGGGCAATGAGCAGTTCTTC.

CDR3 bases: TGTGCCAGCTCACCACCGTCGGGAAGGGGGCAAGAGACCCAGTACTTC. Protein sequence: CASSPPSGRGQETQYF. The rearrangement links TRBV18 to TRBJ2-5; D might be TRBD1 (6 bases). The CDR3 is 16 amino acids. The V and J ends lost 0 bases and 2 bases respectively, with 13 bases between them. Germline assignment: CDR1 KGHSH and CDR2 LQKENI.

The CDR3 protein is CSVDPGQASGYTF. The CDR3 DNA reads TGCAGCGTGGATCCGGGACAGGCAAGCGGCTACACCTTC. The rearrangement uses TRBV29-1 and TRBJ1-2; TRBD1 aligns across 8 bases. CDR1 SQVTM and CDR2 ANQGSEA come from the germline V gene. This CDR3 comprises 13 residues. Germline trimming cut 6 bases from V and 8 bases from J; bases unmatched to any gene: 11.

The gene calls are TRBV28 and TRBJ1-3; D is perhaps TRBD1 (6 bases). The CDR3 is 14 residues long. CDR1 is MDHEN, CDR2 SYDVKM, per germline. DNA for the CDR3: TGTGCTTCTGCAGGGGTAAACTCTGGAAACACCATATATTTT. Amino acid sequence: CASAGVNSGNTIYF.

This clone was picked up a small number of times. Other nucleotide sequences from this sample produce the same CDR3. J is TRBJ2-1 and V is TRBV10-1; 10 nucleotides agree with TRBD2. Germline CDR1 WNHNN, CDR2 SYGVQD (reference sequence). Unmatched junction bases numbered 6, after V lost 11 bases and J lost 2 bases. The CDR3 runs 14 residues. The CDR3 DNA is TGCGCCTCCAGCGGGGGGGCCCCCTACAATGAGCAGTTCTTC. Translating gives CASSGGAPYNEQFF.

The chain combines TRBV30 with TRBJ1-5; a possible D gene is TRBD1 (6 bases). V shed 1 base and J shed 5 bases, with 12 bases lying between them. Germline V CDR1 and CDR2: GTSNPN, SVGIG (reference sequence). CDR3 length: 14 residues. CDR3 in DNA: TGTGCCTGGAGTGAGAAGGGGGGGGATCAGCCCCAGCATTTT. Protein: CAWSEKGGDQPQHF.

The chain links TRBV7-8 to TRBJ2-7, with a possible D match to TRBD1 (5 bases). The CDR3 extends over 14 amino acids. Trimming removed 5 bases from V and 1 base from J, with 12 bases in between. CDR1 SGHVS and CDR2 FQNEAQ come from the germline V gene. CDR3 region: CASSLTDSSYEQYF. The DNA of the CDR3 is TGTGCCAGCAGCCTTACAGACAGTTCCTACGAGCAGTACTTC.

V is TRBV6-5 and J is TRBJ1-6; possible D gene TRBD1, 6 bases. The CDR3 has 13 amino acids. The V gene's germline CDR1 is MNHEY and CDR2 SVGAGI. Between the trimmed V and J ends, which lost 7 bases and 7 bases, there was a span of 11 bases. CDR3 sequence reads: CASMATGNSPLHF. For the CDR3, the DNA is TGTGCCAGCATGGCTACAGGGAATTCACCCCTCCACTTT.

This clone showed up just a few times. The gene calls are TRBV7-8 and TRBJ1-4; 10 bases agree with TRBD1. This CDR3 has 15 residues. J lost 6 bases, V lost 1 base, and 2 bases had no gene match. Germline loops: CDR1 SGHVS, CDR2 FQNEAQ. In DNA, the CDR3 is TGTGCCAGCAGCTTAGGGGGGACAGGGGATGAAAAACTGTTTTTT. Translating it yields CASSLGGTGDEKLFF.

The rearrangement joins TRBV30 to TRBJ2-7; TRBD1 matches at 9 bases. This CDR3 spans 14 amino acids. The germline V gene has CDR1 GTSNPN and CDR2 SVGIG (reference sequence). The V segment lost 3 bases and the J segment 7 bases; nucleotides outside the gene matches: 10. CDR3 sequence reads: CAWSAGTGLGEQYF. CDR3 DNA: TGTGCCTGGAGCGCGGGGACAGGGCTAGGAGAGCAGTACTTC.

This chain uses TRBV7-9 with TRBJ2-5, with 7 bases matching TRBD1. Germline CDR1 SEHNR, CDR2 FQNEAQ (reference sequence). V was clipped by 4 bases and J by 4 bases; unmatched bases: 12. This CDR3 spans 16 amino acids. The CDR3 protein is CASSWTQTGIGETQYF. The CDR3 DNA follows: TGTGCCAGCAGCTGGACCCAGACAGGGATCGGAGAGACCCAGTACTTC.

The rearrangement links TRBV6-4 to TRBJ1-1, with D maybe TRBD1 (6 bases). Germline V CDR1 and CDR2: MRHNA, SNTAGT. This CDR3 contains 15 residues. The V gene lost 6 bases and the J gene lost 1 base, with 15 bases spanning the gap. This CDR3 reads CASRPRHRENTEAFF. In nucleotides, the CDR3 is TGTGCCAGCAGACCCCGACACAGGGAGAACACTGAAGCTTTCTTT.

The chain has TRBV6-5 and TRBJ2-3; 9 bases match TRBD1. The CDR3 sequence is 14 residues long. V lost 6 bases to trimming and J lost 4 bases; unmatched junction nucleotides: 5. The germline V gene encodes CDR1 MNHEY and CDR2 SVGAGI. The CDR3 sequence is CASRRQGDADTQYF. The DNA for the CDR3 is TGTGCCAGCAGGAGACAGGGGGATGCAGATACGCAGTATTTT.

V gene TRBV4-1 combines with J gene TRBJ2-1; 8 bases fit TRBD1. The CDR3 loop spans 18 amino acids. The V and J ends lost 4 bases and 5 bases, in that order; junction bases with no gene match: 16. CDR1 and CDR2 (germline): MGHRA, YSYEKL. The DNA of the CDR3 is TGCGCCAGCAGCCGGGGAAACGCAGGGGGCGGAATGGACAATGAGCAGTTCTTC. This encodes CASSRGNAGGGMDNEQFF.

This chain uses TRBV4-1 with TRBJ1-2; possibly TRBD1 for D (6 bases). The ends were cut back, 3 bases at V and 3 bases at J, with 14 bases in the middle. Germline V gives CDR1 MGHRA, CDR2 YSYEKL. CDR3 size: 15 residues. CDR3 sequence (DNA): TGCGCCAGCAGCCAGGAAACAGGGCGATACTATGGCTACACCTTC. Protein product: CASSQETGRYYGYTF.

This clone has only a few counts. V and J are TRBV20-1 and TRBJ2-4; D is perhaps TRBD1 (5 bases). Trimming removed 3 bases at V and 1 base at J, with 16 bases between. Germline-derived CDR1 and CDR2 are DFQATT and SNEGSKA (reference sequence). This CDR3 has 16 amino acids. CDR3 protein: CSASVDPPGAKNIQYF. The CDR3 DNA is TGCAGTGCTAGTGTAGACCCCCCAGGGGCCAAAAACATTCAGTACTTC.

This sequence joins TRBV3-1 (or the pseudogene TRBV3-2) and TRBJ2-7, with unresolved D. The V end was cut by 4 bases, the J end by 3 bases, with 13 bases between. CDR1 is LGHDT and CDR2 is YNNKEL in the germline V gene (reference sequence). There are 14 residues in the CDR3. This CDR3 is CASSPSQTGYEQYF. The CDR3 nucleotides read TGTGCCAGCAGCCCCTCCCAAACGGGCTACGAGCAGTACTTC.

The chain combines TRBV19 with TRBJ2-7; TRBD1 matches 10 bases. The CDR3 has 15 residues. Germline V CDR1 and CDR2: LNHDA, SQIVND (reference sequence). V dropped 5 bases and J dropped 0; count of bases not matched to a gene: 4. CDR3: CASSPGTGASYEQYF. The CDR3 DNA reads as TGTGCCAGTAGTCCAGGGACAGGGGCCTCCTACGAGCAGTACTTC. The full variable domain, completed using reference TRBV19 and TRBJ2-7, is DGGITQSPKYLFRKEGQNVTLSCEQNLNHDAMYWYRQDPGQGLRLIYYSQIVNDFQKGDIAEGYSVSREKKESFPLTVTSAQKNPTAFYLCASSPGTGASYEQYFGPGTRLTVT.

CDR3 sequence reads: CASSRRASNYGYTF. Here the CDR3 DNA reads TGTGCCAGCAGCCGCAGGGCTTCTAACTATGGCTACACCTTC. The chain uses TRBV3-1 (or the pseudogene TRBV3-2) and TRBJ1-2; TRBD1 might be the D (5 bases). CDR1 LGHDT and CDR2 YNNKEL come from the germline V gene (reference sequence). V was pared by 4 bases and J by 0 bases, with 9 bases between. The CDR3 loop spans 14 amino acids.

The chain joins TRBV12-3 or TRBV12-4 to TRBJ1-6; no firm D call. This CDR3 has 13 amino acids. V was cut by 6 bases and J by 7 bases, with 10 bases left in between. For the CDR3, the DNA is TGTGCCAGCAGACCAGTGAAGAATTCACCCCTCCACTTT. Protein: CASRPVKNSPLHF.

CDR3 in amino acids: CASSPTFGQTYGYTF. For the CDR3, the DNA is TGTGCCAGCAGCCCAACCTTTGGACAGACCTATGGCTACACCTTC. The V and J genes are TRBV5-4 and TRBJ1-2; D perhaps matches TRBD1 (6 bases). The germline CDR1 and CDR2 sequences are SGHNT and YYREEE (reference sequence). The CDR3 consists of 15 residues. The V end lost 4 bases, the J end lost 4 bases, and 17 bases lay between the germline ends.

This clone appeared a few times. V is TRBV18 and J is TRBJ1-6, with unresolved D. CDR1 is KGHSH, CDR2 LQKENI, per germline. CDR3 length equals 13 residues. Trimming removed 6 bases from V and 11 bases from J, with 14 bases in between. CDR3 loop: CASSPGSNAPLHF. CDR3 nucleotides: TGTGCCAGCTCTCCGGGGAGTAACGCACCCCTCCACTTT.

This clone was picked up a small number of times. The rearrangement uses TRBV6-1 and TRBJ1-6, with no clear D. This CDR3 has 16 amino acids. The germline gives CDR1 MNHNS, CDR2 SASEGT. V was cut by 3 bases and J by 7 bases, with 16 bases left in between. The CDR3 DNA reads TGTGCCAGCAGTGACCCTCCGAGGGCTGGAAATTCACCCCTCCACTTT. Translating gives CASSDPPRAGNSPLHF.

This chain joins TRBV5-1 and TRBJ2-3; possible D gene TRBD1, 5 bases. The V end lost 3 bases, the J end lost 4 bases, and 9 bases lay between the germline ends. CDR1 is SGHRS and CDR2 is YFSETQ in the germline V gene. The CDR3 is made up of 13 amino acids. The CDR3 DNA sequence: TGCGCCAGCAGCTGGCAGGGCCCAGATACGCAGTATTTT. Translation: CASSWQGPDTQYF.